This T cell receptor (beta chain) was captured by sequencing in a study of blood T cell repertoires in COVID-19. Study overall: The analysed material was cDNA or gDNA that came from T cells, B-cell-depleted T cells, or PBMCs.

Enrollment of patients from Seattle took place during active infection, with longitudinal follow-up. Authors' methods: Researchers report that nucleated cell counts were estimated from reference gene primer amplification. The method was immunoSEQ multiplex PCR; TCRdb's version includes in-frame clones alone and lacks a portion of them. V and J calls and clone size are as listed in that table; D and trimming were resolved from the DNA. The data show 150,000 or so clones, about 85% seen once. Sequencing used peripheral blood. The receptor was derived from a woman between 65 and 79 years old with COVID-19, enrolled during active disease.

This CDR3 reads CASSYGRNYGYTF. CDR3 nucleotide sequence: TGTGCCAGCAGTTATGGCAGGAACTATGGCTACACCTTC. This chain links TRBV6-6 with TRBJ1-2; D unresolved. Germline V gene sequence: CDR1 MNHNY, CDR2 SVGAGI (reference sequence). The CDR3 runs 13 residues. Deletions cut 3 bases from V and 2 bases from J, with 7 bases between.